This TCR beta chain originates from a study of blood T cells in healthy people across ages. Whole-study results and caveats: Aged donors had fewer naive CD4+ cells and lower diversity than long-lived donors.

This clonotype was recorded a few times. Its antigen is not identified. The CDR3 length is 15 residues. The germline gives CDR1 LGHNA, CDR2 YSLEER. V was trimmed by 0 bases and J by 7 bases, leaving 13 bases between them. A second about 7 to 12 cycle PCR used barcoded and J-beta primers. Paired-end reads containing CDR3 totaled no fewer than 3 million for each sample. TCRdb reanalysed the 5' RACE reads using MiXCR and keeps one entry per CDR3 protein. The sample lists more than 900,000 distinct CDR3 sequences; less than 25% were seen once. These data were also filed under a second study, of T cells of mothers and their children. That investigation notes: Related mother and child pairs showed slightly greater overlap (not significant) than unrelated pairs did.

The chain recombines TRBV4-3 with TRBJ2-4; D could derive from TRBD1 or TRBD2 (6 bases each). Sequenced sample: blood. This receptor was obtained from a girl aged 2-10 years in good health. Here the CDR3 reads CASSQEWGANNIQYF. CDR3 sequence (DNA): TGCGCCAGCAGCCAAGAGTGGGGGGCGAACAACATTCAGTACTTC.